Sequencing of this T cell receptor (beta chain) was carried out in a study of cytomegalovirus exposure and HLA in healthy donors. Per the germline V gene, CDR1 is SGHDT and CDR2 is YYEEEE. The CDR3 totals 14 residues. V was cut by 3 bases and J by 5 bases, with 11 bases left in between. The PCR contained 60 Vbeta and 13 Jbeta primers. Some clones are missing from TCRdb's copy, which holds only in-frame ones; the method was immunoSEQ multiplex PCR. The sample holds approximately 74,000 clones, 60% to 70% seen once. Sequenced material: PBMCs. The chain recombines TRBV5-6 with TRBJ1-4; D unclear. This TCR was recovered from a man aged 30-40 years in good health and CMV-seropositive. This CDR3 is CASSSGLKNEKLFF. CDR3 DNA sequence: TGTGCCAGCAGCTCCGGACTGAAAAATGAAAAACTGTTTTTT.